A single T cell receptor beta chain is shown here with its context. 2 million PBMCs stored at -80 C were the source of the unsorted libraries. The CDR3 consists of 15 residues. Trimming stripped 3 bases from V and 7 bases from J, with 17 bases between. In germline, CDR1 is SGHNT, CDR2 YYREEE (reference sequence). These data originate in a study of neurological immune-mediated disorders. Each CDR3 protein is one row after TCRdb ran MiXCR on the 5' RACE reads. Among tens of thousands of distinct CDR3 sequences listed, about a quarter were seen once. The V call is TRBV5-4, the J call TRBJ2-1; D ambiguous. Sequenced material: PBMCs. The TCR sequence derives from a woman in her sixties or seventies in good health. Here the CDR3 DNA reads TGTGCCAGCAGCTCGACTCCCCCCTCGGATAATGAGCAGTTCTTC. Residues: CASSSTPPSDNEQFF.